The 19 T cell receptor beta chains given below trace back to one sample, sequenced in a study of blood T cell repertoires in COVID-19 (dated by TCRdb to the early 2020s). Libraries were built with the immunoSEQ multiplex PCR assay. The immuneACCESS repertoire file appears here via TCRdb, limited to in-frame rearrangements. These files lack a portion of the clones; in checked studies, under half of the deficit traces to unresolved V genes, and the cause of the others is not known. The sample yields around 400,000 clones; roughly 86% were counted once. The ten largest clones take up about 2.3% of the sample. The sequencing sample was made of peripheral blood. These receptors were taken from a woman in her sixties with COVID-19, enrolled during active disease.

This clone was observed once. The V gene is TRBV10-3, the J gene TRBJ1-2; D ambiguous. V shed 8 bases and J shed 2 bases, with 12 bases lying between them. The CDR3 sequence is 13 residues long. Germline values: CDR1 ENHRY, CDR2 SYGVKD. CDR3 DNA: TGTGCCATCCGAGGGCGCGGGAACTATGGCTACACCTTC. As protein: CAIRGRGNYGYTF.

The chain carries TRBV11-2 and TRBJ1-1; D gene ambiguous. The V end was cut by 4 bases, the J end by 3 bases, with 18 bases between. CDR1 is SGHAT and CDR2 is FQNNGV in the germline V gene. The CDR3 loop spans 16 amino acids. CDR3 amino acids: CASSSHTIVGDTEAFF. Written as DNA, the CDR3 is TGTGCCAGCAGCTCTCACACTATTGTTGGCGACACTGAAGCTTTCTTT.

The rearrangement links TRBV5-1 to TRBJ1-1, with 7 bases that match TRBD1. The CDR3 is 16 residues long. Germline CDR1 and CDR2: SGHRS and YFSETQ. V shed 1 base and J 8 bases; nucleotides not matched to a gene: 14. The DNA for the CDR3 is TGCGCCAGCAGCTTGCAATCTTCCGGGACAGTTAGCGAAGCTTTCTTT. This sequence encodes CASSLQSSGTVSEAFF.

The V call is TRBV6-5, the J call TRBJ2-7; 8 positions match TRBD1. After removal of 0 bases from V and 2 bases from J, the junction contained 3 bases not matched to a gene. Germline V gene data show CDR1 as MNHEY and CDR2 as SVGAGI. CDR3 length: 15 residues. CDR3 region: CASSYSGQVTYEQYF. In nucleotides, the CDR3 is TGTGCCAGCAGTTACTCGGGACAGGTAACCTACGAGCAGTACTTC.

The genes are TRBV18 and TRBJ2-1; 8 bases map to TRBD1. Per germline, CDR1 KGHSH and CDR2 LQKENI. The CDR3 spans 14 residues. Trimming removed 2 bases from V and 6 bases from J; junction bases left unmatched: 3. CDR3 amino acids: CASSPGQGGNEQFF. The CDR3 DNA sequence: TGTGCCAGCTCACCAGGACAGGGAGGCAATGAGCAGTTCTTC. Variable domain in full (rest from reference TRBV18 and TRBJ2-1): NAGVMQNPRHLVRRRGQEARLRCSPMKGHSHVYWYRQLPEEGLKFMVYLQKENIIDESGMPKERFSAEFPKEGPSILRIQQVVRGDSAAYFCASSPGQGGNEQFFGPGTRLTVL.

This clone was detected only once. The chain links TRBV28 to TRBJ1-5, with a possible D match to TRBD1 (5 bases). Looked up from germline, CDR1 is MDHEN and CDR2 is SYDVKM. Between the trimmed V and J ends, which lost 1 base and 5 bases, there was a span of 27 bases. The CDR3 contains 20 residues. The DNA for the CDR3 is TGTGCCAGCAGTTTATACCTCCCTACTCTCCGGCAGGGCGGGGATCAGCCCCAGCATTTT. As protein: CASSLYLPTLRQGGDQPQHF.

The CDR3 nucleotides read TGTGCCAGCAGGGCGGGACTAGCAGGAGATACGCAGTATTTT. Translation gives CASRAGLAGDTQYF. The chain recombines TRBV2 with TRBJ2-3, with TRBD2 identical over 9 bases. The V segment lost 6 bases and the J segment 5 bases; nucleotides outside the gene matches: 6. The CDR3 runs 14 residues. Germline loops: CDR1 SNHLY, CDR2 FYNNEI.

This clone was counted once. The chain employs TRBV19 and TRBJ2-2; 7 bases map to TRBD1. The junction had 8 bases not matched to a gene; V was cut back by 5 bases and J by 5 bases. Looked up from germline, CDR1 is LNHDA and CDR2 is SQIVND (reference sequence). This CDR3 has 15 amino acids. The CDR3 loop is CASSGRTGLTGELFF. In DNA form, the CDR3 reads TGTGCCAGTAGTGGCCGGACAGGCCTTACCGGGGAGCTGTTTTTT.

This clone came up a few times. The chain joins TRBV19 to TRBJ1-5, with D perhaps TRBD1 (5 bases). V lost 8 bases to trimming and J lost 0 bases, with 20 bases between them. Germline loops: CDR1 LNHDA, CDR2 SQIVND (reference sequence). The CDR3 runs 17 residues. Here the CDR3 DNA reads TGTGCCAGTCACCCATCCGGACAACAGCTTAGCAATCAGCCCCAGCATTTT. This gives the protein CASHPSGQQLSNQPQHF.

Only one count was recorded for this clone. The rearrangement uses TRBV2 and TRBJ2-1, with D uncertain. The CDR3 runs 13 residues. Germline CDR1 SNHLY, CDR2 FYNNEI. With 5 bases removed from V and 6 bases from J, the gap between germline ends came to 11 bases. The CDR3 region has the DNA TGTGCCAGCAGTCGCAACAACCGCAATGAGCAGTTCTTC. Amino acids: CASSRNNRNEQFF. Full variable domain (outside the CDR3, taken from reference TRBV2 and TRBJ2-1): EPEVTQTPSHQVTQMGQEVILRCVPISNHLYFYWYRQILGQKVEFLVSFYNNEISEKSEIFDDQFSVERPDGSNFTLKIRSTKLEDSAMYFCASSRNNRNEQFFGPGTRLTVL.

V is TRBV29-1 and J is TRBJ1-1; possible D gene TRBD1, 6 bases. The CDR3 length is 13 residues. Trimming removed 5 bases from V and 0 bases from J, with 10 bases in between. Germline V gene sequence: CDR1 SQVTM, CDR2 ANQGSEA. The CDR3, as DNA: TGCAGCGTTCAACAGGGTCTGAACACTGAAGCTTTCTTT. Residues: CSVQQGLNTEAFF.

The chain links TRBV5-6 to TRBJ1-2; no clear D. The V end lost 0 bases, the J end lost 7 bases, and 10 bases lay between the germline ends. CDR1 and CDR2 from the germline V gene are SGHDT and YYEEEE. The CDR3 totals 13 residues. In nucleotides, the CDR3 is TGTGCCAGCAGCTTGGAAGTGACAACTGGCTACACCTTC. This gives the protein CASSLEVTTGYTF.

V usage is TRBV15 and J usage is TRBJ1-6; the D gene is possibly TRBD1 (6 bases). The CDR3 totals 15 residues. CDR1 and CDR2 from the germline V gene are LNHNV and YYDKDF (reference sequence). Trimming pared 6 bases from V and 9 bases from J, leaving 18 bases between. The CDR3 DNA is TGTGCCACCAGTAAAAGAGGGGGGGAGGGTTCACCCCTCCACTTT. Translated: CATSKRGGEGSPLHF.

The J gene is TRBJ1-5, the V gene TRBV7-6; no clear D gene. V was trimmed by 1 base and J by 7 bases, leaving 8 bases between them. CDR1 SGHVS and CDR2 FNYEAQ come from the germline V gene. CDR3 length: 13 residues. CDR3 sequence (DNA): TGTGCCAGCAGCTTAGACCCGGGACAGCCCCAGCATTTT. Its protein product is CASSLDPGQPQHF.

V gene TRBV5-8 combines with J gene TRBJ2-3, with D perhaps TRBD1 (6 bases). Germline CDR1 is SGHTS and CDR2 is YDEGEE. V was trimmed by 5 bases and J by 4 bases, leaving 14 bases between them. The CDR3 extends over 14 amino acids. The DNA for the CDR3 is TGTGCCAGCAGTTCCGAACAGGGCCCAGATACGCAGTATTTT. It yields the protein CASSSEQGPDTQYF.

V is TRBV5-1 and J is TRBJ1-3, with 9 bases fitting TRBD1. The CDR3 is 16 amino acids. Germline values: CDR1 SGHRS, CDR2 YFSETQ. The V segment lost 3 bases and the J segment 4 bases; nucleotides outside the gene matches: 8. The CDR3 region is CASSSSGTGFGNTIYF. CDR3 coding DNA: TGCGCCAGCAGCTCTTCCGGGACAGGGTTCGGAAACACCATATATTTT.

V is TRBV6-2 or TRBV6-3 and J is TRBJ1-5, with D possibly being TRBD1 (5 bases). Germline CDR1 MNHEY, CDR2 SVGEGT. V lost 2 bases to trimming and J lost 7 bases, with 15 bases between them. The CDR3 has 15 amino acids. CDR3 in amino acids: CASSYGRALGQPQHF. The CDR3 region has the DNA TGTGCCAGCAGTTACGGCAGGGCCCTCGGGCAGCCCCAGCATTTT.

DNA for the CDR3: TGCGCCAGCAGCCAAGTCGGGACAGGGAGCAATCAGCCCCAGCATTTT. It codes for CASSQVGTGSNQPQHF. The V call is TRBV4-1, the J call TRBJ1-5; TRBD1 agrees at 9 bases. CDR1 is MGHRA, CDR2 YSYEKL, per germline. This CDR3 has 16 amino acids. The V and J ends lost 1 base and 1 base, in that order; junction bases with no gene match: 2.

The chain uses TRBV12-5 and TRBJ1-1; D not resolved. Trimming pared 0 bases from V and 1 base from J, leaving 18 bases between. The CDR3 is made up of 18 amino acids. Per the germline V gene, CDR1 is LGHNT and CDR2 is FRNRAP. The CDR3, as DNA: TGTGCTAGTGGTTTGGTACTAGGGAGGGAATGGGAGAACACTGAAGCTTTCTTT. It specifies CASGLVLGREWENTEAFF.